What follows are 16 T cell receptor beta chains derived from one specimen sequenced in a study of T cell repertoires in aging, cancer and after chemotherapy. Rearranged V-D-J TRB sequences were amplified with a mixed TRB-A/B primer pool. From the multiplex PCR reads, TCRdb called clonotypes with MiXCR, one entry per CDR3 protein. Of roughly 10,000 distinct CDR3 sequences listed, under 40% are singletons. The template was genomic DNA from peripheral blood, not RNA. The sample was blood. These receptors all stem from a human donor in good health.

This clonotype appeared a few times. The rearrangement links TRBV6-2 or TRBV6-3 to TRBJ1-5; D is uncertain. From germline, CDR1 is MNHEY and CDR2 SVGEGT. The V end was cut by 2 bases, the J end by 6 bases, with 17 bases between. This CDR3 spans 16 amino acids. CDR3 DNA sequence: TGTGCCAGCAGTTACCTTGGAGTGGGCGCAGGTCAGCCCCAGCATTTT. Its translation: CASSYLGVGAGQPQHF.

The gene calls are TRBV6-5 and TRBJ2-6; TRBD1 matches at 8 bases. Germline-derived CDR1 and CDR2 are MNHEY and SVGAGI. This CDR3 region has 15 residues. The trim removed 5 bases at V and 2 bases at J, leaving 2 bases unmatched. CDR3 residues: CASSRQGTGANVLTF. CDR3 sequence (DNA): TGTGCCAGCAGTCGACAGGGGACTGGGGCCAACGTCCTGACTTTC.

Note on this clonotype: A much larger clone sits a single nucleotide away, making a read error possible. This chain uses TRBV11-1 with TRBJ2-3; the D gene is possibly TRBD1 (6 bases). The CDR3 consists of 15 residues. Germline-derived CDR1 and CDR2 are SGHAT and FQDESV (reference sequence). CDR3 nucleotides: TGTGCCAGCAGCGTAACAGGGTATAGGACAGATTCGCAGTATTTT. Translating it yields CASSVTGYRTDSQYF.

This clonotype was detected only a few times. V and J are TRBV7-9 and TRBJ2-4, with unresolved D. Germline-derived CDR1 and CDR2 are SEHNR and FQNEAQ (reference sequence). V gave up 2 bases and J gave up 5 bases, with 10 bases separating them. This CDR3 contains 14 residues. CDR3 region: CASSLQGSQNIQYF. CDR3 sequence (DNA): TGTGCCAGCAGCTTACAAGGTAGCCAAAACATTCAGTACTTC.

This clonotype was observed a handful of times. The J gene is TRBJ1-1, the V gene TRBV11-1, with D perhaps TRBD1 (5 bases). Germline CDR1 reads SGHAT; CDR2 reads FQDESV (reference sequence). This CDR3 region has 15 residues. Trimming removed 5 bases from V and 6 bases from J, with 19 bases in between. CDR3 loop: CASSPRWGSAAEAFF. The CDR3 DNA reads TGTGCCAGCAGCCCCCGGTGGGGGAGCGCGGCTGAAGCTTTCTTT.

J is TRBJ2-3 and V is TRBV28, with a possible D match to TRBD2 (6 bases). Trimming pared 7 bases from V and 2 bases from J, leaving 19 bases between. This CDR3 spans 16 amino acids. CDR1 and CDR2 from the germline V gene are MDHEN and SYDVKM. CDR3 residues: CASNIAETLPTDTQYF. The CDR3 nucleotides read TGTGCCAGCAATATAGCGGAAACGCTTCCCACAGATACGCAGTATTTT. The whole variable domain, filled in from reference TRBV28 and TRBJ2-3, reads DVKVTQSSRYLVKRTGEKVFLECVQDMDHENMFWYRQDPGLGLRLIYFSYDVKMKEKGDIPEGYSVSREKKERFSLILESASTNQTSMYLCASNIAETLPTDTQYFGPGTRLTVL.

This clonotype was picked up a small number of times. This rearrangement joins TRBV27 to TRBJ2-1; TRBD2 might be the D (5 bases). Germline loops: CDR1 MNHEY, CDR2 SMNVEV (reference sequence). The V gene lost 8 bases and the J gene lost 6 bases, with 14 bases spanning the gap. This CDR3 has 13 amino acids. The CDR3 coding sequence is TGTGCCAGCGCACAGAGGGTGAGCAATGAGCAGTTCTTC. Translation gives CASAQRVSNEQFF.

The CDR3 DNA is TGTGCCAGCAGTTACGGGACTAGTAGTTCCCGCTCCTACGAGCAGTACTTC. Residues: CASSYGTSSSRSYEQYF. The chain couples TRBV6-5 to TRBJ2-7; 8 bases are a match to TRBD2. This CDR3 has 17 residues. Germline CDR1 and CDR2: MNHEY and SVGAGI. V dropped 2 bases and J dropped 0; count of bases not matched to a gene: 9.

This clonotype has more than one count but fewer than ten. The genes are TRBV6-1 and TRBJ2-2; 12 positions agree with TRBD2. Trimming took 6 bases from V and 4 from J; bases not matched to a gene: 6. Germline CDR1 is MNHNS and CDR2 is SASEGT. The CDR3 is made up of 16 amino acids. This CDR3 reads CASRRLAGEGTGELFF. The CDR3 bases are TGTGCCAGCAGAAGACTAGCGGGAGAAGGCACCGGGGAGCTGTTTTTT.

This clonotype was seen a few times. The J gene is TRBJ2-3, the V gene TRBV7-6; D possibly corresponds to TRBD2 (5 bases). The V and J ends lost 4 bases and 1 base respectively, with 9 bases between them. Germline V gene sequence: CDR1 SGHVS, CDR2 FNYEAQ. This CDR3 is built from 14 residues. The CDR3 sequence is CASSYPEGTDTQYF. The CDR3 nucleotides are TGTGCCAGCAGCTATCCGGAGGGCACAGATACGCAGTATTTT.

This clonotype was detected a few times. The CDR3 reads CASSLDGGVTGELFF. The CDR3 DNA reads TGTGCCAGCAGCTTGGATGGGGGGGTAACCGGGGAGCTGTTTTTT. The genes are TRBV5-6 and TRBJ2-2; TRBD2 matches at 7 bases. Germline trimming cut 0 bases from V and 5 bases from J; bases unmatched to any gene: 4. CDR1 is SGHDT and CDR2 is YYEEEE in the germline V gene. This CDR3 has 15 amino acids.

Details on this clonotype: A junction boundary mismatches the germline segment, possibly from a read error. The chain joins TRBV27 to TRBJ2-1, with TRBD2 identical over 11 bases. Germline V gene lookup returns CDR1 MNHEY and CDR2 SMNVEV (reference sequence). This CDR3 has 15 residues. CDR3 nucleotides: TGTGCCAGCAGAATAGCGGGAGGGACCTACAATAAGCAGTTCTTC. This translates into CASRIAGGTYNKQFF.

This clonotype was seen more than once but under ten times. The chain uses TRBV29-1 and TRBJ1-2, with D uncertain. Trimming took 0 bases from V and 8 from J, leaving 4 bases between them. The V gene's germline CDR1 is SQVTM and CDR2 ANQGSEA. This CDR3 is 10 amino acids long. The CDR3 nucleotides read TGCAGCGTTGAAGAAGGGGGCTACACCTTC. Translating gives CSVEEGGYTF.

The chain is built from TRBV6-2 or TRBV6-3 and TRBJ2-4; TRBD2 agrees at 7 bases. This CDR3 comprises 12 residues. The V gene's germline CDR1 is MNHEY and CDR2 SVGEGT. With V trimmed by 4 bases and J by 11 bases, 5 bases remained unmatched. Here the CDR3 reads CASSSSGTLQYF. CDR3 bases: TGTGCCAGCAGTTCAAGCGGGACCCTTCAGTACTTC.

CDR3 in amino acids: CASSPRTSGSGANVLTF. The DNA of the CDR3 is TGTGCCAGCAGTCCCAGGACTAGCGGCTCTGGGGCCAACGTCCTGACTTTC. This sequence joins TRBV27 and TRBJ2-6, with 10 bases matching TRBD2. The length of the CDR3 is 17 residues. Germline V gene sequence: CDR1 MNHEY, CDR2 SMNVEV (reference sequence). The J segment lost 0 bases and the V segment lost 5 bases, leaving 4 bases of the junction unmatched.

CDR3 nucleotides: TGTGCCAGCAGTGTAGCGGGAGAAGGCTACGAGCAGTACTTC. Its translation: CASSVAGEGYEQYF. The chain has TRBV6-2 or TRBV6-3 and TRBJ2-7; TRBD2 agrees at 9 bases. V trimming: 5 bases; J trimming: 3 bases; junction bases outside the gene matches: 5. Germline V CDR1 and CDR2: MNHEY, SVGEGT. The CDR3 is 14 residues long.